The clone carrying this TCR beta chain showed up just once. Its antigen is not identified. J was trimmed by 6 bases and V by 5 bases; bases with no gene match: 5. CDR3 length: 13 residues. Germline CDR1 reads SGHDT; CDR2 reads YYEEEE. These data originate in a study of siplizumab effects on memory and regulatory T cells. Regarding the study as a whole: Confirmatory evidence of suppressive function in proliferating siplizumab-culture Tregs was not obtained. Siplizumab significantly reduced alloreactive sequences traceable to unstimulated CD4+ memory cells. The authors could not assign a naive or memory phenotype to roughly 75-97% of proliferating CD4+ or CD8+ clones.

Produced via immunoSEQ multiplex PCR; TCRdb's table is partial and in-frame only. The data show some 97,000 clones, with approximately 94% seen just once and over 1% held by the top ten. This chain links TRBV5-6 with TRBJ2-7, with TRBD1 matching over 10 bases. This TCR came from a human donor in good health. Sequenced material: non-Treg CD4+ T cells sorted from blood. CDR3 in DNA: TGTGCCAGCAGTCGGGACAGGGGCGCCGAGCAGTACTTC. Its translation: CASSRDRGAEQYF.